The 26 T cell receptor beta chains in this list originate from one sample, sequenced in a study of blood T cell repertoires in COVID-19. Repertoires were generated with immunoSEQ multiplex PCR, while TCRdb's copy carries only in-frame clones and drops some. Of 80,000 to 100,000 clones detected, about 95% appear once; the ten largest clones hold about 4.5%. Sequencing was done on a sample of peripheral blood. Every receptor here comes from a human donor with active COVID-19. The donor label of this sample is uncertain.

The chain recombines TRBV4-3 with TRBJ1-3; D is possibly TRBD1 (6 bases). The V gene's germline CDR1 is LGHNA and CDR2 YSLEER. The CDR3 extends over 17 amino acids. Between the trimmed V and J ends, which lost 4 bases and 1 base, there was a span of 17 bases. The CDR3 region is CASSLNLLQGSGNTIYF. The CDR3 DNA is TGCGCCAGCAGCCTAAATCTTCTACAGGGTTCTGGAAACACCATATATTTT.

V is TRBV20-1 and J is TRBJ2-1; a weak D match, TRBD2 (6 bases). Trimming removed 3 bases from V and 1 base from J, with 10 bases in between. The CDR3 is 14 residues long. Germline V CDR1 and CDR2: DFQATT, SNEGSKA (reference sequence). CDR3 protein: CSASSLASYNEQFF. CDR3 coding DNA: TGCAGTGCTAGTTCGCTAGCGTCCTACAATGAGCAGTTCTTC.

The chain couples TRBV5-1 to TRBJ2-7; 7 nucleotides match TRBD1. Germline loops: CDR1 SGHRS, CDR2 YFSETQ. CDR3 size: 16 residues. With 4 bases clipped from V and 0 bases from J, the junction kept 10 bases outside the gene matches. CDR3 amino acids: CASSPKAGTASYEQYF. CDR3 coding DNA: TGCGCCAGCAGCCCCAAGGCCGGGACAGCCTCCTACGAGCAGTACTTC.

This clone was seen more than once but under ten times. Other DNA sequences in the same sample also yield this CDR3. This chain connects TRBV10-3 to TRBJ2-5; 8 nucleotides align to TRBD1. CDR1 and CDR2 from the germline V gene are ENHRY and SYGVKD. This CDR3 comprises 14 residues. The trim removed 5 bases at V and 5 bases at J, leaving 7 bases unmatched. The CDR3 nucleotides are TGTGCCATCAGTAAGGACAGGGTGGGGGAGACCCAGTACTTC. This encodes CAISKDRVGETQYF.

The rearrangement links TRBV9 to TRBJ1-1; D gene ambiguous. This CDR3 is built from 16 residues. V lost 2 bases and J 2 bases, leaving 16 bases between the germline ends. In germline, CDR1 is SGDLS, CDR2 YYNGEE. Here the CDR3 reads CASSVGGDKINTEAFF. In nucleotides, the CDR3 is TGTGCCAGCAGCGTTGGCGGCGATAAAATTAACACTGAAGCTTTCTTT. The full variable domain, in which reference TRBV9 and TRBJ1-1 provide the parts outside the CDR3, is DSGVTQTPKHLITATGQRVTLRCSPRSGDLSVYWYQQSLDQGLQFLIQYYNGEERAKGNILERFSAQQFPDLHSELNLSSLELGDSALYFCASSVGGDKINTEAFFGQGTRLTVV.

This clone has a single count. The rearrangement uses TRBV23-1 and TRBJ1-2; 7 nucleotides align to TRBD1. TRBV23-1 qualifies as an ORF whose function is uncertain. This CDR3 contains 17 residues. V trimming: 6 bases; J trimming: 7 bases; junction bases outside the gene matches: 20. CDR3 coding DNA: TGCGCCAGCAGGCAGGGGGTGGGACGGACACGGGACGGTGGCTACACCTTC. Protein: CASRQGVGRTRDGGYTF.

The chain couples TRBV28 to TRBJ2-5; TRBD1 matches 11 bases. The CDR3 totals 15 residues. Germline trimming cut 5 bases from V and 4 bases from J; bases unmatched to any gene: 6. The germline V gene encodes CDR1 MDHEN and CDR2 SYDVKM. CDR3 sequence reads: CASSTPGQGVETQYF. The CDR3 coding sequence is TGTGCCAGCAGTACCCCGGGACAGGGGGTAGAGACCCAGTACTTC.

The chain couples TRBV11-1 to TRBJ2-7, with D perhaps TRBD2 (5 bases). CDR1 is SGHAT, CDR2 FQDESV, per germline (reference sequence). V lost 1 base, J lost 3 bases, and 13 bases lay in between. The CDR3 extends over 15 amino acids. The CDR3 is CASSLVAGQSYEQYF. Written as DNA, the CDR3 is TGTGCCAGCAGCTTAGTGGCGGGTCAGAGCTACGAGCAGTACTTC.

The chain carries TRBV28 and TRBJ2-7, with 7 bases matching TRBD1. The CDR3 loop spans 14 amino acids. Germline CDR1 and CDR2: MDHEN and SYDVKM. V dropped 7 bases and J dropped 2; count of bases not matched to a gene: 8. The CDR3 here is CASTNDREPYEQYF. The CDR3 nucleotides read TGTGCCAGCACCAACGACAGGGAACCCTACGAGCAGTACTTC. The whole variable domain, filled in from reference TRBV28 and TRBJ2-7, reads DVKVTQSSRYLVKRTGEKVFLECVQDMDHENMFWYRQDPGLGLRLIYFSYDVKMKEKGDIPEGYSVSREKKERFSLILESASTNQTSMYLCASTNDREPYEQYFGPGTRLTVT.

V and J are TRBV11-2 and TRBJ2-6; tentatively, D is TRBD2 (7 bases). The V gene's germline CDR1 is SGHAT and CDR2 FQNNGV. V lost 3 bases, J lost 2 bases, and 17 bases lay in between. The CDR3 totals 18 residues. CDR3 in amino acids: CASSFPARGGAGANVLTF. CDR3 in DNA: TGTGCCAGCAGCTTCCCCGCTCGCGGGGGCGCTGGGGCCAACGTCCTGACTTTC. The variable domain in full, with the rest retrieved from reference TRBV11-2 and TRBJ2-6, is EAGVAQSPRYKIIEKRQSVAFWCNPISGHATLYWYQQILGQGPKLLIQFQNNGVVDDSQLPKDRFSAERLKGVDSTLKIQPAKLEDSAVYLCASSFPARGGAGANVLTFGAGSRLTVL.

The chain carries TRBV5-4 and TRBJ2-7; a possible D gene is TRBD2 (7 bases). Per germline, CDR1 SGHNT and CDR2 YYREEE (reference sequence). V lost 4 bases and J 3 bases, leaving 14 bases between the germline ends. This CDR3 is built from 14 residues. The CDR3 protein is CASSAGGLHYEQYF. The CDR3 DNA reads as TGTGCCAGCAGCGCCGGGGGGCTGCACTACGAGCAGTACTTC.

This rearrangement joins TRBV3-1 (or the pseudogene TRBV3-2) to TRBJ2-7, with 7 bases fitting TRBD2. Germline-derived CDR1 and CDR2 are LGHDT and YNNKEL (reference sequence). V dropped 4 bases and J dropped 5; count of bases not matched to a gene: 8. The CDR3 covers 14 residues. The chain's CDR3 is CASSRGSGHDEQYF. Here the CDR3 DNA reads TGTGCCAGCAGCCGCGGTAGCGGGCACGACGAGCAGTACTTC.

This sequence joins TRBV18 and TRBJ1-2, with D hard to call. The V gene lost 2 bases and the J gene lost 8 bases, with 12 bases spanning the gap. Germline assignment: CDR1 KGHSH and CDR2 LQKENI. The CDR3 is 13 amino acids. The CDR3 region has the DNA TGTGCCAGCTCACCAACGGGGTCCGGCGGCTACACCTTC. Amino acids: CASSPTGSGGYTF.

This clone was recorded once. The chain combines TRBV11-2 with TRBJ2-7; D gene uncertain. Germline values: CDR1 SGHAT, CDR2 FQNNGV. Trimming pared 5 bases from V and 2 bases from J, leaving 16 bases between. CDR3 size: 15 residues. CDR3 sequence reads: CASSRPGPTPYEQYF. CDR3 sequence (DNA): TGTGCCAGCAGCAGACCGGGTCCTACCCCCTACGAGCAGTACTTC.

The rearrangement joins TRBV3-1 (or the pseudogene TRBV3-2) to TRBJ2-3; TRBD2 agrees at 14 bases. The CDR3 covers 18 residues. With 6 bases clipped from V and 6 bases from J, the junction kept 14 bases outside the gene matches. CDR1 is LGHDT and CDR2 is YNNKEL in the germline V gene (reference sequence). The CDR3 bases are TGTGCCAGCAGTTTCTCCCCGGGACTAGCGGGAGTCGGGGATACGCAGTATTTT. Residues: CASSFSPGLAGVGDTQYF.

This chain joins TRBV27 and TRBJ2-1; 8 bases map to TRBD1. The CDR3 totals 15 residues. Germline assignment: CDR1 MNHEY and CDR2 SMNVEV (reference sequence). The V gene end was trimmed by 6 bases and the J gene end by 1 base; junction bases not matched to a gene: 5. The CDR3 loop is CASRAGTGSYNEQFF. Here the CDR3 DNA reads TGTGCCAGCAGGGCCGGGACAGGATCCTACAATGAGCAGTTCTTC.

The chain couples TRBV6-5 to TRBJ1-1; TRBD1 is a possible D gene (5 bases). Germline CDR1 and CDR2: MNHEY and SVGAGI. Trimming removed 2 bases at V and 1 base at J, with 14 bases between. The CDR3 loop spans 16 amino acids. CDR3 in amino acids: CASSYGRGGRNTEAFF. In nucleotides, the CDR3 is TGTGCCAGCAGTTACGGTAGGGGTGGCCGGAACACTGAAGCTTTCTTT.

This CDR3 is CASTPGEGTEAFF. For the CDR3, the DNA is TGTGCCAGCACCCCAGGGGAGGGCACTGAAGCTTTCTTT. V and J are TRBV6-2 or TRBV6-3 and TRBJ1-1, with D perhaps matching TRBD1 (6 bases). Per the germline V gene, CDR1 is MNHEY and CDR2 is SVGEGT. The CDR3 is 13 residues long. V gave up 7 bases and J gave up 4 bases, with 13 bases separating them.

The CDR3 sequence is CASSEPHRGKTYNEQFF. The CDR3 nucleotides read TGTGCCAGCAGTGAACCTCACCGGGGTAAAACCTACAATGAGCAGTTCTTC. The chain employs TRBV6-1 and TRBJ2-1, with a possible D match to TRBD2 (5 bases). CDR1 and CDR2 from the germline V gene are MNHNS and SASEGT. With 2 bases removed from V and 2 bases from J, the gap between germline ends came to 16 bases. This CDR3 region has 17 residues.

The genes are TRBV5-1 and TRBJ2-5, with 14 bases fitting TRBD2. The trim removed 0 bases at V and 1 base at J, leaving 8 bases unmatched. The CDR3 loop spans 19 amino acids. Germline V lookup: CDR1 SGHRS, CDR2 YFSETQ. The CDR3 region is CASSLVGGLAGARQETQYF. The CDR3 DNA sequence: TGCGCCAGCAGCTTGGTCGGGGGACTAGCGGGGGCTCGCCAAGAGACCCAGTACTTC.

V usage is TRBV5-1 and J usage is TRBJ2-3; D may be TRBD2 (6 bases). Germline V CDR1 and CDR2: SGHRS, YFSETQ. There are 15 residues in the CDR3. V was pared by 4 bases and J by 0 bases, with 12 bases between. The CDR3 DNA follows: TGCGCCAGCAGCCGGGACTGGACTAGCACAGATACGCAGTATTTT. Translated: CASSRDWTSTDTQYF.

The gene calls are TRBV5-1 and TRBJ2-7; maybe TRBD1 (5 bases). CDR1 and CDR2 from the germline V gene are SGHRS and YFSETQ. The V gene lost 0 bases and the J gene lost 4 bases, with 11 bases spanning the gap. The length of the CDR3 is 14 residues. CDR3 nucleotide sequence: TGCGCCAGCAGCTTGGCTGGGGCGCTTTACGAGCAGTACTTC. It is translated as CASSLAGALYEQYF.

The chain couples TRBV3-1 (or the pseudogene TRBV3-2) to TRBJ2-7; a weak D match, TRBD1 (6 bases). V gave up 1 base and J gave up 3 bases, with 16 bases separating them. There are 16 residues in the CDR3. Germline-derived CDR1 and CDR2 are LGHDT and YNNKEL (reference sequence). CDR3 region: CASSQVILGQIYEQYF. As DNA, the CDR3 is TGTGCCAGCAGCCAAGTAATCCTCGGACAGATCTACGAGCAGTACTTC.

This chain connects TRBV28 to TRBJ2-5; D possibly corresponds to TRBD1 (5 bases). Trimming removed 3 bases at V and 5 bases at J, with 16 bases between. From germline, CDR1 is MDHEN and CDR2 SYDVKM. This CDR3 has 15 amino acids. The CDR3 loop is CASSFRGSTGETQYF. The CDR3 coding sequence is TGTGCCAGCAGTTTTAGGGGCTCTACCGGGGAGACCCAGTACTTC.

The genes are TRBV16 and TRBJ1-2; 7 bases fit TRBD1. V shed 0 bases and J 5 bases; nucleotides not matched to a gene: 9. This CDR3 has 16 amino acids. Germline CDR1 is KGHSY and CDR2 is FQNENV. DNA of the CDR3: TGTGCCAGCAGCCAATCGGGAGTGGCAGGGGGATATGGCTACACCTTC. It codes for CASSQSGVAGGYGYTF.

The chain employs TRBV12-3 or TRBV12-4 and TRBJ2-3; D remains unclear. Trimming cost V 3 bases and J 2 bases, with 3 bases left between them. The CDR3 extends over 12 amino acids. CDR3 protein: CASSFYTDTQYF. CDR3 nucleotide sequence: TGTGCCAGCAGTTTCTACACAGATACGCAGTATTTT.